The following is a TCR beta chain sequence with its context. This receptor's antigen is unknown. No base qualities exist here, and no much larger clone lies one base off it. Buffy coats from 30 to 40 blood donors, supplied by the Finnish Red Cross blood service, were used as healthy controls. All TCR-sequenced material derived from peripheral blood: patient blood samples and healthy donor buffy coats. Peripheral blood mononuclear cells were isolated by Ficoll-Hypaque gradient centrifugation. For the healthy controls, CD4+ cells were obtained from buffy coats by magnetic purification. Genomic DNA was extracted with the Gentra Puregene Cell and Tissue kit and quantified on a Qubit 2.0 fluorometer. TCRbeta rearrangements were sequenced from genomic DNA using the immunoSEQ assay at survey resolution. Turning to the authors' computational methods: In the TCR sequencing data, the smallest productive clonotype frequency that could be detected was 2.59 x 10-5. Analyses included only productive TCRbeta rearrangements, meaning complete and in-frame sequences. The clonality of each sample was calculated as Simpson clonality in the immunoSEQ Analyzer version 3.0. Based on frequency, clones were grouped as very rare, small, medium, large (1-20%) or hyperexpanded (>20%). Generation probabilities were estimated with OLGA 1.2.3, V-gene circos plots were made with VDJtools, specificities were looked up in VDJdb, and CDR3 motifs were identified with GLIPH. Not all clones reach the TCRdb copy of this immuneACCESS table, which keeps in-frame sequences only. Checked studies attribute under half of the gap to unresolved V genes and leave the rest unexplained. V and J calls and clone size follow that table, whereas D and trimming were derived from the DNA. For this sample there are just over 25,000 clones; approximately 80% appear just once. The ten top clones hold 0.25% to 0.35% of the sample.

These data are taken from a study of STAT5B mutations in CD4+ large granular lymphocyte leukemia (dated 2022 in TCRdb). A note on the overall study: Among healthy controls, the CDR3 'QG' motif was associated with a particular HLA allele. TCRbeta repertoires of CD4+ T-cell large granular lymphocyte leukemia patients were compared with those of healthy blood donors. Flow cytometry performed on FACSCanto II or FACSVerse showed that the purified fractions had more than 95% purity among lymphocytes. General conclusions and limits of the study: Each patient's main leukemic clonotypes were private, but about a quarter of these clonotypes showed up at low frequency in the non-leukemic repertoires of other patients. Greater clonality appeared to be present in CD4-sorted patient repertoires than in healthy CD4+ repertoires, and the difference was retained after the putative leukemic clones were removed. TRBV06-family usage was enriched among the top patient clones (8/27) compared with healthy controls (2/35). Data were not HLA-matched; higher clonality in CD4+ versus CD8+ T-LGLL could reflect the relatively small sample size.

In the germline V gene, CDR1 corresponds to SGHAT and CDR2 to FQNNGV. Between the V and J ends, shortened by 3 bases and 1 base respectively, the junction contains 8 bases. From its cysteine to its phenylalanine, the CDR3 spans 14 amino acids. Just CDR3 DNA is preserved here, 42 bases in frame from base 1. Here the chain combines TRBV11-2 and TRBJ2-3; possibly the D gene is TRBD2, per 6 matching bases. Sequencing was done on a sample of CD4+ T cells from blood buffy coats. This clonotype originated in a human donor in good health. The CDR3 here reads CASSFQRGTDTQYF. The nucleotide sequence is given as TGTGCCAGCAGCTTCCAGCGGGGCACAGATACGCAGTATTTT.